A single sample gave rise to the 10 T cell receptor beta chains below, sequenced in a study of CDR3 diversity in severe acne. TCRdb independently ran MiXCR on the PCR reads; one entry per CDR3 protein. The table shows more than 80,000 distinct CDR3 sequences, with less than 65% occurring only once. Sample: blood. The receptor source for this set is a male donor with severe acne vulgaris.

The chain employs TRBV5-4 and TRBJ2-2; TRBD1 agrees at 8 bases. The CDR3 totals 14 residues. Trimming at V came to 2 bases and at J to 7 bases, leaving 4 bases not matched to a gene. Germline CDR1 is SGHNT and CDR2 is YYREEE (reference sequence). CDR3 amino acids: CASSLQGGDGELFF. CDR3 nucleotide sequence: TGTGCCAGCAGCTTACAGGGGGGAGACGGGGAGCTGTTTTTT. Drawing the rest from reference TRBV5-4 and TRBJ2-2, the complete variable domain is ETGVTQSPTHLIKTRGQQVTLRCSSQSGHNTVSWYQQALGQGPQFIFQYYREEENGRGNFPPRFSGLQFPNYSSELNVNALELDDSALYLCASSLQGGDGELFFGEGSRLTVL.

The chain has TRBV25-1 and TRBJ2-1; TRBD2 aligns across 9 bases. Germline V gene lookup returns CDR1 MGHDK and CDR2 SYGVNS. The CDR3 is 18 amino acids. Unmatched junction bases numbered 20, after V lost 5 bases and J lost 9 bases. CDR3 sequence reads: CASSSRVAGVGDRSEQFF. The CDR3 DNA reads as TGTGCCAGCAGTTCACGGGTAGCGGGAGTCGGGGACCGTAGTGAGCAGTTCTTC.

This chain connects TRBV2 to TRBJ1-2; D ambiguous. Germline CDR1 is SNHLY and CDR2 is FYNNEI. Between the trimmed V and J ends, which lost 0 bases and 4 bases, there was a span of 9 bases. CDR3 length: 14 residues. The CDR3: CASSEAPEFYGYTF. CDR3 in DNA: TGTGCCAGCAGTGAAGCCCCAGAGTTCTATGGCTACACCTTC.

This chain links TRBV29-1 with TRBJ2-7; 11 positions match TRBD2. The CDR3 is made up of 14 amino acids. J lost 1 base, V lost 5 bases, and 4 bases had no gene match. Germline V gene sequence: CDR1 SQVTM, CDR2 ANQGSEA. For the CDR3, the DNA is TGCAGCGTTTCCGGGACTAGCGGTTCCTACGAGCAGTACTTC. It is translated as CSVSGTSGSYEQYF.

This clonotype rates as medium-sized. This CDR3 is CASSFSGGYEQYF. Written as DNA, the CDR3 is TGTGCCAGCAGCTTTAGCGGAGGTTACGAGCAGTACTTC. The rearrangement uses TRBV7-3 and TRBJ2-7; possible D gene TRBD2, 6 bases. Germline V lookup: CDR1 SGHTA, CDR2 FQGTGA. The V end was cut by 3 bases, the J end by 4 bases, with 10 bases between. CDR3 length equals 13 residues.

This clonotype was detected many times. The rearrangement links TRBV19 to TRBJ2-1; 7 nucleotides align to TRBD2. The germline V gene encodes CDR1 LNHDA and CDR2 SQIVND (reference sequence). V was pared by 4 bases and J by 8 bases, with 5 bases of the junction left unmatched. The CDR3 runs to 13 residues. The DNA for the CDR3 is TGTGCCAGTAGTAGGCGGGAGTGGGATGAGCAGTTCTTC. The encoded protein is CASSRREWDEQFF.

Concerning this clonotype itself: This CDR3 is missing its conserved last phenylalanine or tryptophan, likely due to a read error. This rearrangement joins TRBV10-3 to TRBJ2-7; 7 bases line up with TRBD2. V lost 6 bases to trimming and J lost 6 bases; unmatched junction nucleotides: 20. Germline assignment: CDR1 ENHRY and CDR2 SYGVKD. The CDR3 sequence is 17 residues long. In DNA form, the CDR3 reads TGTGCCATCAGCCCCAACTTTGGGGGGGGGGTATTAACCGAGCAGTACCTC. This sequence encodes CAISPNFGGGVLTEQYL.

The V call is TRBV5-1, the J call TRBJ2-3; TRBD1 or TRBD2 may be the D gene (5 bases each). V gave up 4 bases and J gave up 2 bases, with 20 bases separating them. This CDR3 has 17 amino acids. Germline V gene data show CDR1 as SGHRS and CDR2 as YFSETQ. This CDR3 reads CASSTRPGPGYTDTQYF. CDR3 coding DNA: TGCGCCAGCAGCACACGCCCGGGACCCGGATACACAGATACGCAGTATTTT.

The chain uses TRBV7-9 and TRBJ2-1, with D possibly TRBD2 on 6 matching bases. Per the germline V gene, CDR1 is SEHNR and CDR2 is FQNEAQ (reference sequence). The CDR3 sequence is 15 residues long. V lost 6 bases, J lost 9 bases, and 21 bases lay in between. CDR3 DNA sequence: TGTGCCAGCAGTCTGGCGGGGCTCGGTTCAGGTGAGCAGTTCTTC. Protein: CASSLAGLGSGEQFF.

The count of this clonotype is one. The limits of the CDR3 on the DNA are not certain, so only TCRdb's listed CDR3 is given. The chain carries TRBV20-1 and TRBJ2-3; the DNA was not compared with TRBD1, the D call given in the table. From germline, CDR1 is DFQATT and CDR2 SNEGSKA (reference sequence). Counting both end residues, the CDR3 totals 22 amino acids. CDR3 residues: CSARVGRAFFGQGTRLTDTQYF.